This TCR beta chain was sequenced for a study of blood T cell repertoires in COVID-19. Study in general: COVID-19 samples, acute and convalescent, were from the United States, Italy and Spain.

Those enrolled, adults aged roughly 18 to 90 years, came from fewer than 25 US areas. Grouping used clinical history reported by participants in a survey and questionnaire. This clone was observed a few times. In the source study's methods: Using reference gene primer amplification, nucleated cell counts were estimated. Using immunoSEQ multiplex PCR, the repertoire was profiled, and TCRdb retains in-frame clones only, with some absent. V, J and clone size are taken as reported in that table, and D and trimming were inferred from the DNA itself. The sample has more than 60,000 clones, 70% to 90% seen once; the top ten hold 10%. The CDR3 loop spans 15 amino acids. Germline-derived CDR1 and CDR2 are SGHNT and YYREEE (reference sequence). With 0 bases removed from V and 5 bases from J, the gap between germline ends came to 11 bases.

This TCR was recovered from a middle-aged woman who had recovered from COVID-19. V is TRBV5-4 and J is TRBJ2-2; a possible D gene is TRBD2 (5 bases). Sequencing was performed on PBMCs or T cells enriched from blood (not recorded which). Here the CDR3 DNA reads TGTGCCAGCAGCTTGGAGGTTCGGGGTACCGGGGAGCTGTTTTTT. It codes for CASSLEVRGTGELFF.